This T cell receptor (beta chain) is drawn from a study of blood T cell repertoires in COVID-19. Only in-frame clones appear in the TCRdb table, and some are missing; sequencing was by immunoSEQ multiplex PCR. In the table there are about 150,000 clones, roughly nine tenths of which are singletons. Germline lookup yields CDR1 SQVTM and CDR2 ANQGSEA. The CDR3 consists of 16 residues. Trimming at V came to 3 bases and at J to 0 bases, leaving 7 bases not matched to a gene. The chain has TRBV29-1 and TRBJ2-1, with 8 positions matching TRBD2. Sample: peripheral blood. This clonotype was obtained from a woman in her 40s with acute or convalescent COVID-19. The CDR3 DNA sequence: TGCAGCGTTGACGGGGGGGCCTCCGGCTCCTACAATGAGCAGTTCTTC. Residues: CSVDGGASGSYNEQFF.